This T cell receptor beta chain was identified in a study of T cells in localized non-small cell lung cancer. Overall study findings and caveats: A raised T cell density in blood coincided with lengthier overall survival. Among the tissues sampled, uninvolved adjacent lung had the highest T cell clonality, above tumor.

Sequencing was performed with immunoSEQ multiplex PCR; in TCRdb, only in-frame clones are kept and a portion is missing. The table records 60,000 to 75,000 clones, roughly 81% of them present only once. Relative to its sample, this clone is medium-sized (0.01 to 0.1%). Its matching antigen is unknown. CDR3 length: 13 residues. Germline CDR1 is SQVTM and CDR2 is ANQGSEA. The ends were cut back, 1 base at V and 6 bases at J, with 13 bases in the middle. The sequencing here drew on PBMCs, taken before any cancer treatment. This sequence was found in a man aged 35-69 years with stage II lung adenocarcinoma. The chain carries TRBV29-1 and TRBJ2-7; the D gene is possibly TRBD1 (5 bases). The CDR3 loop reads CSVEGQGAAEQYF. The CDR3 DNA reads as TGCAGCGTTGAAGGTCAGGGTGCGGCCGAGCAGTACTTC.